This passage covers 30 T cell receptor beta chains from one sample sequenced in a study of T cells after yellow fever vaccination. TCRdb reprocessed the 5' RACE reads via MiXCR and lists one record per CDR3 protein. The repertoire holds a few hundred thousand distinct CDR3 sequences, with roughly 8.3% as singletons. Sequences were derived from PBMCs, sampled 45 days after the first yellow fever vaccination. The receptors shown here come from a man younger than 35 who received the YFV17D yellow fever vaccine.

In its sample, this clonotype was seen a few times. The chain links TRBV20-1 to TRBJ1-5; D unclear. Germline V gives CDR1 DFQATT, CDR2 SNEGSKA (reference sequence). This CDR3 spans 12 amino acids. Trimming stripped 2 bases from V and 4 bases from J, with 6 bases between. CDR3 in amino acids: CSARKGNQPQHF. CDR3 nucleotide sequence: TGCAGTGCTAGAAAAGGGAATCAGCCCCAGCATTTT.

To note about this clonotype: One end of the junction does not line up with germline, which may come from a read error. The V gene is TRBV20-1, the J gene TRBJ2-7; 7 nucleotides align to TRBD2. This CDR3 is 16 amino acids long. CDR1 is DFQATT and CDR2 is SNEGSKA in the germline V gene (reference sequence). The CDR3, as DNA: TGCTGTGCTAGAGATCTAAAATCGGGGGGACTCGGCGAGCAGTACTTC. As protein: CCARDLKSGGLGEQYF.

The V gene is TRBV6-1, the J gene TRBJ1-2, with 9 bases matching TRBD1. The germline V gene encodes CDR1 MNHNS and CDR2 SASEGT. CDR3 length equals 15 residues. Trimming took 4 bases from V and 10 from J; bases not matched to a gene: 13. Written as DNA, the CDR3 is TGTGCCAGCAGTGGAATGGGACAGGGAAGGATGTACTACACCTTC. This gives the protein CASSGMGQGRMYYTF.

This clonotype occurred a few times. The V gene is TRBV20-1, the J gene TRBJ2-7, with TRBD2 matching over 12 bases. Per germline, CDR1 DFQATT and CDR2 SNEGSKA (reference sequence). J gave up 3 bases and V 6 bases, and 6 bases lay outside the gene matches. The length of the CDR3 is 14 residues. DNA for the CDR3: TGCAGTGCCGGGAGGACTAGCGGGATCTACGAGCAGTACTTC. It is translated as CSAGRTSGIYEQYF.

This clonotype appeared many times. The chain combines TRBV5-4 with TRBJ1-2; weak D call: TRBD1 (6 bases). Trimming took off 4 bases at V and 10 bases at J, with 11 bases between the two ends. This CDR3 contains 11 residues. Germline loops: CDR1 SGHNT, CDR2 YYREEE (reference sequence). CDR3 sequence: CASSATGYYTF. CDR3 sequence (DNA): TGTGCCAGCAGCGCCACAGGGTACTACACCTTC. Complete variable domain (other parts from reference TRBV5-4 and TRBJ1-2): ETGVTQSPTHLIKTRGQQVTLRCSSQSGHNTVSWYQQALGQGPQFIFQYYREEENGRGNFPPRFSGLQFPNYSSELNVNALELDDSALYLCASSATGYYTFGSGTRLTVV.

This clonotype was detected ten times or more. The rearrangement joins TRBV14 to TRBJ2-2; D unresolved. CDR1 is SGHDN, CDR2 FVKESK, per germline. Trimming cost V 4 bases and J 6 bases, with 9 bases left between them. This CDR3 has 13 amino acids. The CDR3 DNA sequence: TGTGCCAGCAGCCGCGTGCCGCCCGGGGAGCTGTTTTTT. Translated, it gives CASSRVPPGELFF.

CDR3 in DNA: TGTGCCAGCAGTGCGCGACAGGGCTCCGAGCAGTACGTC. Translating it yields CASSARQGSEQYV. This chain joins TRBV6-6 and TRBJ2-7; the match to TRBD1 covers 7 bases. The CDR3 totals 13 residues. The V and J ends lost 5 bases and 6 bases, in that order; junction bases with no gene match: 7. Germline V gene data show CDR1 as MNHNY and CDR2 as SVGAGI (reference sequence).

The genes are TRBV7-8 and TRBJ2-3; TRBD2 is a possible D gene (7 bases). The V gene lost 7 bases and the J gene lost 0 bases, with 17 bases spanning the gap. Looked up from germline, CDR1 is SGHVS and CDR2 is FQNEAQ. This CDR3 has 16 amino acids. CDR3 region: CASIRGRGLSTDTQYF. As DNA, the CDR3 is TGTGCCAGCATCCGAGGGCGGGGGCTTAGCACAGATACGCAGTATTTT.

The chain employs TRBV20-1 and TRBJ2-3; D uncertain. V was shortened by 4 bases and J by 1 base, with 12 bases between the two germline ends. This CDR3 has 14 amino acids. Germline CDR1 is DFQATT and CDR2 is SNEGSKA (reference sequence). The CDR3, as DNA: TGCAGTGCTAAAGACCTGGCTCGCACAGATACGCAGTATTTT. It specifies CSAKDLARTDTQYF.

This clonotype was counted between two and nine times. V usage is TRBV7-2 and J usage is TRBJ2-3; the D gene is possibly TRBD2 (5 bases). Trimming shortened V by 5 bases and J by 5 bases, and 14 bases separated the two germline ends. Germline CDR1 reads SGHTA; CDR2 reads FQGNSA. The length of the CDR3 is 14 residues. In DNA form, the CDR3 reads TGTGCCAGCAGCCCCCGACGGGCGGGAGATACGCAGTATTTT. Its protein is CASSPRRAGDTQYF.

The count of this clonotype is one. This chain links TRBV7-6 with TRBJ2-5; D is unclear. The V and J ends lost 6 bases and 7 bases respectively, with 21 bases between them. The germline V gene encodes CDR1 SGHVS and CDR2 FNYEAQ. The CDR3 runs 15 residues. Here the CDR3 reads CASSPAPEELGTQYF. In nucleotides, the CDR3 is TGTGCCAGCAGTCCGGCCCCAGAGGAGCTAGGGACCCAGTACTTC.

This clonotype was detected a few times. This chain connects TRBV14 to TRBJ1-1, with unresolved D. This CDR3 is 13 amino acids long. Per the germline V gene, CDR1 is SGHDN and CDR2 is FVKESK. V was clipped by 0 bases and J by 1 base, with 3 bases between them. CDR3 region: CASSQEWNTEAFF. The CDR3 bases are TGTGCCAGCAGCCAAGAATGGAACACTGAAGCTTTCTTT.

The chain combines TRBV29-1 with TRBJ2-1; the D gene is possibly TRBD2 (5 bases). CDR3 length: 16 residues. With 0 bases removed from V and 1 base from J, the gap between germline ends came to 13 bases. Germline V gene lookup returns CDR1 SQVTM and CDR2 ANQGSEA. CDR3 residues: CSVEDVGGLSYNEQFF. As DNA, the CDR3 is TGCAGCGTTGAAGATGTGGGCGGGCTGTCCTACAATGAGCAGTTCTTC.

There are a few counts of this clonotype. The gene calls are TRBV7-9 and TRBJ2-5; 9 nucleotides agree with TRBD1. With 4 bases clipped from V and 5 bases from J, the junction kept 5 bases outside the gene matches. The CDR3 length is 14 residues. Germline CDR1 and CDR2: SEHNR and FQNEAQ (reference sequence). The CDR3 loop reads CASSSVDRGETQYF. The CDR3 nucleotides are TGTGCCAGCAGCTCCGTAGACAGGGGGGAGACCCAGTACTTC. Together with reference TRBV7-9 and TRBJ2-5, the CDR3 gives the full variable domain: DTGVSQNPRHKITKRGQNVTFRCDPISEHNRLYWYRQTLGQGPEFLTYFQNEAQLEKSRLLSDRFSAERPKGSFSTLEIQRTEQGDSAMYLCASSSVDRGETQYFGPGTRLLVL.

This chain uses TRBV5-8 with TRBJ2-3, with D unclear. CDR3 length: 14 amino acids. Looked up from germline, CDR1 is SGHTS and CDR2 is YDEGEE. Trimming took off 3 bases at V and 6 bases at J, with 14 bases between the two ends. The CDR3 reads CASSSPPLEDTQYF. The CDR3 DNA reads as TGTGCCAGCAGCTCTCCTCCTCTTGAGGATACGCAGTATTTT.

The CDR3 DNA reads as TGCGCCAGCAGTGTCGGGTTAGGGCTTACCTACGAGCAGTACTTC. Amino acids: CASSVGLGLTYEQYF. V is TRBV5-1 and J is TRBJ2-7; D unclear. From germline, CDR1 is SGHRS and CDR2 YFSETQ. There are 15 residues in the CDR3. The V gene lost 5 bases and the J gene lost 2 bases, with 17 bases spanning the gap. Full variable domain (outside the CDR3, taken from reference TRBV5-1 and TRBJ2-7): KAGVTQTPRYLIKTRGQQVTLSCSPISGHRSVSWYQQTPGQGLQFLFEYFSETQRNKGNFPGRFSGRQFSNSRSEMNVSTLELGDSALYLCASSVGLGLTYEQYFGPGTRLTVT.

This clonotype was observed a few times. CDR3 sequence reads: CASSSQGNYEQYF. CDR3 nucleotide sequence: TGTGCCAGCAGTTCTCAGGGAAATTACGAGCAGTACTTC. The chain employs TRBV27 and TRBJ2-7, with a possible D match to TRBD1 (5 bases). V gave up 4 bases and J gave up 4 bases, with 11 bases separating them. From germline, CDR1 is MNHEY and CDR2 SMNVEV (reference sequence). The CDR3 sequence is 13 residues long.

The chain uses TRBV29-1 and TRBJ2-5, with TRBD1 matching 9 bases. The CDR3 runs to 12 residues. Germline V gene data show CDR1 as SQVTM and CDR2 as ANQGSEA. The junction had 5 bases not matched to a gene; V was cut back by 7 bases and J by 5 bases. Here the CDR3 reads CSAGQGSETQYF. The CDR3 bases are TGCAGCGCTGGACAGGGGTCGGAGACCCAGTACTTC.

The chain recombines TRBV3-1 with TRBJ2-5, with TRBD1 as a possible D gene (8 bases). V was shortened by 4 bases and J by 10 bases, with 16 bases between the two germline ends. This CDR3 has 13 residues. Germline-derived CDR1 and CDR2 are LGHDT and YNNKEL (reference sequence). This chain's CDR3 is CASSPPTGDYQYF. CDR3 in DNA: TGTGCCAGCAGCCCGCCGACAGGGGACTACCAGTACTTC.

This chain connects TRBV12-3 or TRBV12-4 to TRBJ1-4; the match to TRBD1 covers 7 bases. This CDR3 has 13 amino acids. V lost 5 bases to trimming and J lost 8 bases; unmatched junction nucleotides: 5. Here the CDR3 DNA reads TGTGCCAGCAGTGGCCAGGGGGAGGAAAAACTGTTTTTT. Its protein product is CASSGQGEEKLFF.

Details on this clonotype: The junction differs from germline at one of its ends, possibly a read error. The CDR3 sequence: CTARAVGGQETQYF. The CDR3 DNA reads TGCACTGCTAGAGCCGTCGGGGGGCAAGAGACCCAGTACTTC. The chain recombines TRBV20-1 with TRBJ2-5, with 7 bases fitting TRBD2. Germline V gene lookup returns CDR1 DFQATT and CDR2 SNEGSKA (reference sequence). This CDR3 has 14 residues.

The V gene is TRBV3-1, the J gene TRBJ2-7, with a possible D match to TRBD2 (5 bases). The V and J ends lost 2 bases and 4 bases respectively, with 12 bases between them. Germline V gene sequence: CDR1 LGHDT, CDR2 YNNKEL (reference sequence). The length of the CDR3 is 14 residues. CDR3 in DNA: TGTGCCAGCAGCCAACAGGACTCCCGGTACGAGCAGTACTTC. Its translation is CASSQQDSRYEQYF.

The table lists this clonotype with many counts. The rearrangement uses TRBV4-1 and TRBJ2-2, with 8 positions matching TRBD2. The length of the CDR3 is 18 residues. The germline V gene has CDR1 MGHRA and CDR2 YSYEKL. Trimming at V came to 3 bases and at J to 2 bases, leaving 11 bases not matched to a gene. The CDR3 protein is CASSQLGSGGFNTGELFF. The DNA of the CDR3 is TGCGCCAGCAGCCAGCTAGGGAGCGGGGGTTTCAACACCGGGGAGCTGTTTTTT.

CDR3 residues: CSAPLAGGLQETQYF. The DNA for the CDR3 is TGCAGTGCCCCTTTAGCGGGGGGTTTACAAGAGACCCAGTACTTC. This chain connects TRBV20-1 to TRBJ2-5, with TRBD2 matching 10 bases. CDR1 is DFQATT and CDR2 is SNEGSKA in the germline V gene (reference sequence). The length of the CDR3 is 15 residues. V trimming: 6 bases; J trimming: 2 bases; junction bases outside the gene matches: 9.

The V and J genes are TRBV12-3 or TRBV12-4 and TRBJ1-2; the D gene is possibly TRBD1 (6 bases). The V gene lost 6 bases and the J gene lost 7 bases, with 15 bases spanning the gap. The CDR3 runs 13 residues. The CDR3 coding sequence is TGTGCCAGCAGCCACAGGGTTGTGGGTGGCTACACCTTC. Translated, it gives CASSHRVVGGYTF.

This rearrangement joins TRBV9 to TRBJ2-7; D is uncertain. The CDR3 consists of 13 residues. V was shortened by 9 bases and J by 2 bases, with 15 bases between the two germline ends. Per germline, CDR1 SGDLS and CDR2 YYNGEE. The chain's CDR3 is CANSKSMPYEQYF. The CDR3 nucleotides read TGTGCCAACAGTAAAAGTATGCCCTACGAGCAGTACTTC.

This clonotype was recorded a few times. The J gene is TRBJ2-5, the V gene TRBV10-3; D remains ambiguous. Germline loops: CDR1 ENHRY, CDR2 SYGVKD. Trimming took 7 bases from V and 2 from J, leaving 8 bases between them. The CDR3 covers 12 residues. The CDR3 here is CAIKREQETQYF. CDR3 DNA: TGTGCCATCAAAAGGGAACAAGAGACCCAGTACTTC.

The sample holds many counts of this clonotype. The CDR3 protein is CASTDGTDRMNTEAFF. CDR3 DNA sequence: TGTGCCAGTACCGACGGGACAGACCGAATGAACACTGAAGCTTTCTTT. The V gene is TRBV19, the J gene TRBJ1-1, with 7 bases identical to TRBD1. Germline lookup yields CDR1 LNHDA and CDR2 SQIVND (reference sequence). V shed 7 bases, J shed 0 bases, and the junction held 11 bases outside the gene matches. The CDR3 consists of 16 residues. Full variable domain (rest looked up from reference TRBV19 and TRBJ1-1): DGGITQSPKYLFRKEGQNVTLSCEQNLNHDAMYWYRQDPGQGLRLIYYSQIVNDFQKGDIAEGYSVSREKKESFPLTVTSAQKNPTAFYLCASTDGTDRMNTEAFFGQGTRLTVV.

The chain employs TRBV20-1 and TRBJ1-5; 7 bases align to TRBD1. Germline trimming cut 1 base from V and 5 bases from J; bases unmatched to any gene: 8. The CDR3 sequence is 15 residues long. Germline assignment: CDR1 DFQATT and CDR2 SNEGSKA (reference sequence). CDR3 nucleotide sequence: TGCAGTGCTAGAGCATCGACAGGGTTGGATCAGCCCCAGCATTTT. Its protein product is CSARASTGLDQPQHF.

This clonotype occurred a few times. The rearrangement joins TRBV5-1 to TRBJ1-3; a possible D gene is TRBD1 (5 bases). This CDR3 comprises 19 residues. CDR1 and CDR2 from the germline V gene are SGHRS and YFSETQ. Trimming stripped 0 bases from V and 0 bases from J, with 19 bases between. The CDR3 DNA is TGCGCCAGCAGCTTGGTATTCGCCGTCGGGGCTCTCTCTGGAAACACCATATATTTT. Protein sequence: CASSLVFAVGALSGNTIYF.